These T cell receptor beta chains were read from a single sample in a study of blood T cell repertoires in COVID-19. Sequencing was performed with immunoSEQ multiplex PCR; in TCRdb, only in-frame clones are kept and a portion is missing. The table records around 260,000 clones, more than 75% of them present only once. Sequencing was carried out using peripheral blood. The receptors come from a woman aged 55-70 years with COVID-19, enrolled during active disease. The CDR3 runs from the conserved cysteine through the conserved F or W. Each record gives: V gene, D gene, J gene, clone size, CDR3 protein, CDR3 DNA. The D gene is left open where the match is weak. Not all rows give a size; the values are once, few, many and, for expanded clones, a class.

V: TRBV6-5; D: TRBD2; J: TRBJ2-7; size: NA; CDR3: CASSRDYQSYEQYF; DNA: TGTGCCAGCAGCCGGGACTACCAGTCCTACGAGCAGTACTTC
V: TRBV4-1; D: NA; J: TRBJ2-1; size: NA; CDR3: CASSQEFVTYNEQFF; DNA: TGCGCCAGCAGCCAAGAATTTGTTACTTACAATGAGCAGTTCTTC
V: TRBV28; D: TRBD1; J: TRBJ1-2; size: NA; CDR3: CASSFGDRVGGYTF; DNA: TGTGCCAGCAGTTTTGGGGACAGGGTGGGGGGCTACACCTTC
V: TRBV29-1; D: TRBD2; J: TRBJ2-7; size: NA; CDR3: CSVKTGGTGEQYF; DNA: TGCAGCGTTAAGACGGGAGGGACGGGGGAGCAGTACTTC
V: TRBV28; D: TRBD1; J: TRBJ1-1; size: NA; CDR3: CASSFMQGADTEAFF; DNA: TGTGCCAGCAGTTTCATGCAGGGGGCGGACACTGAAGCTTTCTTT
V: TRBV28; D: NA; J: TRBJ1-1; size: NA; CDR3: CASRNSQTAFF; DNA: TGTGCCAGCAGGAACAGCCAGACAGCTTTCTTT
V: TRBV6-2/TRBV6-3; D: TRBD2; J: TRBJ2-3; size: NA; CDR3: CASSYLPSGGTDTQYF; DNA: TGTGCCAGCAGTTATCTGCCTAGCGGGGGCACAGATACGCAGTATTTT
V: TRBV11-2; D: TRBD2; J: TRBJ2-5; size: NA; CDR3: CASSLADGGETQYF; DNA: TGTGCCAGCAGCTTAGCAGACGGGGGGGAGACCCAGTACTTC
V: TRBV24-1; D: NA; J: TRBJ1-2; size: NA; CDR3: CATSDLGGSEGYTF; DNA: TGTGCCACCAGTGATTTAGGAGGGAGCGAAGGCTACACCTTC
V: TRBV6-4; D: TRBD2; J: TRBJ2-7; size: NA; CDR3: CASMPGLAGDGEQYF; DNA: TGTGCCAGCATGCCGGGACTAGCGGGGGATGGGGAGCAGTACTTC
V: TRBV9; D: TRBD1; J: TRBJ2-2; size: once; CDR3: CASSAVTGTANTGELFF; DNA: TGTGCCAGCAGCGCCGTGACCGGGACAGCGAACACCGGGGAGCTGTTTTTT
V: TRBV30; D: TRBD2; J: TRBJ2-2; size: NA; CDR3: CARSGRADTGELFF; DNA: TGTGCCCGTAGCGGGAGGGCCGACACCGGGGAGCTGTTTTTT
V: TRBV11-2; D: TRBD1; J: TRBJ1-5; size: NA; CDR3: CASSLGQSNQPQHF; DNA: TGTGCCAGCAGCTTGGGACAGAGCAATCAGCCCCAGCATTTT
V: TRBV19; D: TRBD1; J: TRBJ1-1; size: NA; CDR3: CASSLSTGLNTEAFF; DNA: TGTGCCAGTAGTCTCTCGACAGGGTTGAACACTGAAGCTTTCTTT
V: TRBV19; D: TRBD1; J: TRBJ1-4; size: NA; CDR3: CASSPRDSSNEKLFF; DNA: TGTGCCAGTAGTCCCCGGGACAGCTCTAATGAAAAACTGTTTTTT
V: TRBV24-1; D: TRBD1; J: TRBJ1-5; size: NA; CDR3: CATSDPGTGGEQPQHF; DNA: TGTGCCACCAGTGATCCCGGGACAGGGGGGGAACAGCCCCAGCATTTT
V: TRBV28; D: NA; J: TRBJ1-6; size: NA; CDR3: CASTPPGSNNSPLHF; DNA: TGTGCCAGCACTCCCCCAGGTTCTAATAATTCACCCCTCCACTTT
V: TRBV19; D: TRBD1; J: TRBJ1-5; size: few; CDR3: CASSATGDHQPQHF; DNA: TGTGCCAGTAGTGCCACAGGGGACCATCAGCCCCAGCATTTT
V: TRBV4-1; D: NA; J: TRBJ1-1; size: NA; CDR3: CASSLGGMNTEAFF; DNA: TGCGCCAGCAGCCTTGGCGGGATGAACACTGAAGCTTTCTTT
V: TRBV13; D: TRBD1; J: TRBJ1-1; size: NA; CDR3: CASPRSAGQGPDTEAFF; DNA: TGTGCCAGCCCGAGGTCCGCGGGACAGGGCCCGGACACTGAAGCTTTCTTT
V: TRBV28; D: NA; J: TRBJ1-2; size: NA; CDR3: CASRPQEGYGYTF; DNA: TGTGCCAGCAGGCCGCAAGAGGGCTATGGCTACACCTTC
V: TRBV5-1; D: NA; J: TRBJ2-5; size: NA; CDR3: CASSLGGGETQYF; DNA: TGCGCCAGCAGCTTGGGTGGGGGGGAGACCCAGTACTTC
V: TRBV10-3; D: NA; J: TRBJ2-3; size: NA; CDR3: CAISDSLADTQYF; DNA: TGTGCCATCAGTGACAGTCTTGCAGATACGCAGTATTTT